Each of the 27 T cell receptor beta chains below was sequenced from the same sample in a study of OX40 agonist ivuxolimab in advanced cancers. TCRdb's copy holds only in-frame clones and misses some; the assay was immunoSEQ multiplex PCR. The sample lists some 65,000 clones; roughly 85% were seen once. Sequencing was performed on CD4+ or CD8+ T cells sorted from blood, taken in a trial of the OX40 agonist ivuxolimab. All receptors come from an adult with an advanced solid tumor such as melanoma, head and neck, liver or kidney cancer.

V gene TRBV29-1 combines with J gene TRBJ2-2, with a tentative D call TRBD1 (6 bases). Trimming took 4 bases from V and 0 from J, leaving 9 bases between them. Germline loops: CDR1 SQVTM, CDR2 ANQGSEA. The CDR3 totals 14 residues. The CDR3 nucleotides read TGCAGCGTTGCACAGGGTCCGAACACCGGGGAGCTGTTTTTT. This gives the protein CSVAQGPNTGELFF.

The sample holds one count of this clone. This rearrangement joins TRBV5-5 to TRBJ2-7; no reliable D call. There are 14 residues in the CDR3. Germline assignment: CDR1 SGHKS and CDR2 YYEKEE (reference sequence). Trimming removed 0 bases from V and 3 bases from J, with 10 bases in between. The CDR3 region is CASSLAGPSYEQYF. CDR3 sequence (DNA): TGTGCCAGCAGCTTGGCCGGTCCGAGCTACGAGCAGTACTTC.

The chain recombines TRBV4-3 with TRBJ2-7; D unresolved. The V and J ends lost 1 base and 2 bases respectively, with 12 bases between them. The CDR3 has 15 residues. Germline CDR1 and CDR2: LGHNA and YSLEER. CDR3 DNA: TGCGCCAGCAGCCAAGCAATAGATAGAACCTACGAGCAGTACTTC. This codes for CASSQAIDRTYEQYF.

The V and J genes are TRBV27 and TRBJ2-7; D gene uncertain. Germline-derived CDR1 and CDR2 are MNHEY and SMNVEV (reference sequence). The germline V and J ends were trimmed by 2 bases and 0 bases, with 5 bases remaining between them. This CDR3 has 13 amino acids. The CDR3 nucleotides read TGTGCCAGCAGTTTACTCACCTCCTACGAGCAGTACTTC. It encodes CASSLLTSYEQYF.

V gene TRBV4-2 combines with J gene TRBJ1-5; the D gene is possibly TRBD1 (5 bases). CDR3 length: 14 residues. Trimming removed 0 bases from V and 6 bases from J, with 9 bases in between. The germline V gene encodes CDR1 LGHNA and CDR2 YNFKEQ. CDR3 DNA: TGTGCCAGCAGCCAAGAGCGGGGACTTCAGCCCCAGCATTTT. It specifies CASSQERGLQPQHF.

CDR3 nucleotide sequence: TGTGCCTGGGTAGGACGGATTAACTATGGCTACACCTTC. This codes for CAWVGRINYGYTF. The chain has TRBV30 and TRBJ1-2; D is unclear. This CDR3 spans 13 amino acids. Looked up from germline, CDR1 is GTSNPN and CDR2 is SVGIG (reference sequence). V lost 5 bases, J lost 1 base, and 11 bases lay in between. Using reference TRBV30 and TRBJ1-2 for the parts outside the CDR3, the full variable domain is SQTIHQWPATLVQPVGSPLSLECTVEGTSNPNLYWYRQAAGRGLQLLFYSVGIGQISSEVPQNLSASRPQDRQFILSSKKLLLSDSGFYLCAWVGRINYGYTFGSGTRLTVV.

Written as DNA, the CDR3 is TGTGCCAGCAGCCCCCCAATCGACGGCGGAAAGGGCTACACCTTC. As protein: CASSPPIDGGKGYTF. This sequence joins TRBV7-9 and TRBJ1-2; D call uncertain. Germline lookup yields CDR1 SEHNR and CDR2 FQNEAQ (reference sequence). V gave up 5 bases and J gave up 8 bases, with 21 bases separating them. This CDR3 has 15 amino acids.

This clone was counted only a few times. The rearrangement links TRBV11-2 to TRBJ2-7; possible D gene TRBD1, 6 bases. Germline-derived CDR1 and CDR2 are SGHAT and FQNNGV. Trimming removed 7 bases at V and 0 bases at J, with 10 bases between. This CDR3 spans 13 amino acids. In DNA form, the CDR3 reads TGTGCCAGCACCCGGACAGACTCCTACGAGCAGTACTTC. Protein sequence: CASTRTDSYEQYF.

The chain couples TRBV28 to TRBJ2-7, with 8 bases lining up with TRBD2. The ends lost 5 bases at V and 1 base at J; junction bases unmatched: 7. This CDR3 is 15 amino acids long. Germline-derived CDR1 and CDR2 are MDHEN and SYDVKM. In nucleotides, the CDR3 is TGTGCCAGCAGTGCGGGGGGAGCGGTTTCCTACGAGCAGTACTTC. It is translated as CASSAGGAVSYEQYF.

The CDR3 sequence: CASSPPWGIDTQYF. CDR3 in DNA: TGTGCCAGCAGCCCACCCTGGGGGATAGATACGCAGTATTTT. The V and J genes are TRBV7-9 and TRBJ2-3, with D perhaps TRBD1 or TRBD2 (5 bases each). Per the germline V gene, CDR1 is SEHNR and CDR2 is FQNEAQ (reference sequence). V was cut by 5 bases and J by 5 bases, with 14 bases left in between. The CDR3 runs to 14 residues.

DNA of the CDR3: TGTGCCTGGAGTGATCATGGGAGCTACACCTTC. Translation gives CAWSDHGSYTF. V and J are TRBV30 and TRBJ1-2; D call uncertain. The V gene's germline CDR1 is GTSNPN and CDR2 SVGIG (reference sequence). CDR3 length equals 11 residues. Between the trimmed V and J ends, which lost 1 base and 9 bases, there was a span of 9 bases.

The chain recombines TRBV28 with TRBJ2-5; 8 positions match TRBD1. The germline V gene has CDR1 MDHEN and CDR2 SYDVKM. The CDR3 runs to 15 residues. V lost 6 bases to trimming and J lost 7 bases; unmatched junction nucleotides: 13. The CDR3 loop is CASSPGGPGKGTQYF. For the CDR3, the DNA is TGTGCCAGCAGCCCAGGGGGCCCAGGGAAAGGGACCCAGTACTTC. The full variable domain, its missing parts supplied by reference TRBV28 and TRBJ2-5, is DVKVTQSSRYLVKRTGEKVFLECVQDMDHENMFWYRQDPGLGLRLIYFSYDVKMKEKGDIPEGYSVSREKKERFSLILESASTNQTSMYLCASSPGGPGKGTQYFGPGTRLLVL.

The chain carries TRBV19 and TRBJ2-6; D tentatively reads TRBD1 or TRBD2 (5 bases each). CDR1 is LNHDA and CDR2 is SQIVND in the germline V gene (reference sequence). Between the trimmed V and J ends, which lost 3 bases and 2 bases, there was a span of 5 bases. The CDR3 has 14 residues. CDR3 sequence: CASSMGAGANVLTF. For the CDR3, the DNA is TGTGCCAGTAGTATGGGGGCTGGGGCCAACGTCCTGACTTTC.

The J gene is TRBJ1-3, the V gene TRBV7-2; TRBD1 agrees at 7 bases. This CDR3 spans 12 amino acids. Germline V gives CDR1 SGHTA, CDR2 FQGNSA. The trim removed 10 bases at V and 7 bases at J, leaving 7 bases unmatched. CDR3 sequence: CATQTGYNTIYF. The CDR3 DNA is TGTGCCACCCAGACAGGGTACAACACCATATATTTT.

This chain uses TRBV11-3 with TRBJ2-7, with D maybe TRBD1 (5 bases). The CDR3 runs 13 residues. Germline CDR1 SGHNT, CDR2 YENEEA. Trimming took off 5 bases at V and 3 bases at J, with 11 bases between the two ends. The CDR3, as DNA: TGTGCCAGCAGCCCCGGACATGGCTACGAGCAGTACTTC. This translates into CASSPGHGYEQYF.

The J gene is TRBJ2-2, the V gene TRBV10-2; D possibly corresponds to TRBD1 (6 bases). The CDR3 sequence is 13 residues long. Trimming left V 3 bases short and J 6 bases short, with 8 bases between. Germline loops: CDR1 WSHSY, CDR2 SAAADI. CDR3 sequence: CASSEQGAGELFF. CDR3 DNA: TGCGCCAGCAGTGAACAGGGAGCCGGGGAGCTGTTTTTT.

This chain links TRBV7-2 with TRBJ2-7, with 11 bases fitting TRBD2. Looked up from germline, CDR1 is SGHTA and CDR2 is FQGNSA. V lost 5 bases, J lost 4 bases, and 4 bases stayed unmatched. This CDR3 spans 14 amino acids. The DNA of the CDR3 is TGTGCCAGCAGCATTAGCGGGGGGGGATACGAGCAGTACTTC. The encoded protein is CASSISGGGYEQYF.

V and J are TRBV5-5 and TRBJ1-4, with 8 bases lining up with TRBD1. Unmatched junction bases numbered 8, after V lost 2 bases and J lost 2 bases. This CDR3 region has 17 residues. Germline V gene sequence: CDR1 SGHKS, CDR2 YYEKEE (reference sequence). Here the CDR3 DNA reads TGTGCCAGCAGCTTTAACAGGGGGGAGGCGACTAATGAAAAACTGTTTTTT. Protein sequence: CASSFNRGEATNEKLFF. Drawing the rest from reference TRBV5-5 and TRBJ1-4, the complete variable domain is DAGVTQSPTHLIKTRGQQVTLRCSPISGHKSVSWYQQVLGQGPQFIFQYYEKEERGRGNFPDRFSARQFPNYSSELNVNALLLGDSALYLCASSFNRGEATNEKLFFGSGTQLSVL.

The chain is built from TRBV7-6 and TRBJ2-1; a weak D match, TRBD1 (6 bases). The germline V gene encodes CDR1 SGHVS and CDR2 FNYEAQ. The CDR3 is made up of 16 amino acids. Trimming removed 0 bases at V and 0 bases at J, with 9 bases between. The CDR3 nucleotides read TGTGCCAGCAGCTTAGCGGGGGCAAACTCCTACAATGAGCAGTTCTTC. Translated, it gives CASSLAGANSYNEQFF.

The chain employs TRBV28 and TRBJ2-7, with TRBD1 as a possible D gene (5 bases). This CDR3 contains 14 residues. V was shortened by 2 bases and J by 2 bases, with 10 bases between the two germline ends. The germline V gene has CDR1 MDHEN and CDR2 SYDVKM. CDR3 nucleotide sequence: TGTGCCAGCAGTTTAACCGGACACCCCTACGAGCAGTACTTC. Amino acid sequence: CASSLTGHPYEQYF.

J is TRBJ1-1 and V is TRBV4-3, with a weak D call TRBD1 (5 bases). In germline, CDR1 is LGHNA, CDR2 YSLEER. Deletions cut 4 bases from V and 5 bases from J, with 11 bases between. The CDR3 loop spans 13 amino acids. The CDR3 region has the DNA TGCGCCAGCAGCCTCCGGGGGGATACTGAAGCTTTCTTT. This encodes CASSLRGDTEAFF.

The CDR3 spells CASSLEGSSYNEQFF. CDR3 nucleotide sequence: TGCGCCAGCAGCTTGGAGGGGAGCTCCTACAATGAGCAGTTCTTC. This chain links TRBV5-1 with TRBJ2-1; perhaps D is TRBD1 or TRBD2 (5 bases each). CDR1 is SGHRS, CDR2 YFSETQ, per germline. Deletions cut 0 bases from V and 0 bases from J, with 7 bases between. The CDR3 loop spans 15 amino acids.

This sequence joins TRBV10-1 and TRBJ2-1; 8 bases fit TRBD2. CDR1 is WNHNN, CDR2 SYGVQD, per germline (reference sequence). Trimming removed 6 bases from V and 7 bases from J; junction bases left unmatched: 8. This CDR3 has 14 amino acids. The CDR3 nucleotides read TGCGCCAGCAGCTCGGGACTAGTGGGTAATGAGCAGTTCTTC. This gives the protein CASSSGLVGNEQFF.

The chain employs TRBV4-1 and TRBJ2-1, with TRBD1 as a possible D gene (5 bases). CDR1 is MGHRA and CDR2 is YSYEKL in the germline V gene. CDR3 size: 16 residues. V gave up 0 bases and J gave up 1 base, with 10 bases separating them. CDR3 region: CASSQDRVESYNEQFF. In nucleotides, the CDR3 is TGCGCCAGCAGCCAAGACAGGGTAGAGTCCTACAATGAGCAGTTCTTC.

The chain is built from TRBV5-1 and TRBJ2-5; D is undetermined. The CDR3 is 11 amino acids. The ends were cut back, 4 bases at V and 5 bases at J, with 6 bases in the middle. Germline V gene sequence: CDR1 SGHRS, CDR2 YFSETQ. CDR3: CASSRLETQYF. CDR3 in DNA: TGCGCCAGCAGCCGCCTGGAGACCCAGTACTTC. The variable domain in full, with the rest retrieved from reference TRBV5-1 and TRBJ2-5, is KAGVTQTPRYLIKTRGQQVTLSCSPISGHRSVSWYQQTPGQGLQFLFEYFSETQRNKGNFPGRFSGRQFSNSRSEMNVSTLELGDSALYLCASSRLETQYFGPGTRLLVL.

This chain links TRBV5-1 with TRBJ1-1; possible D gene TRBD1, 6 bases. Germline V lookup: CDR1 SGHRS, CDR2 YFSETQ. The CDR3 sequence is 15 residues long. V lost 4 bases, J lost 1 base, and 14 bases lay in between. CDR3 nucleotides: TGCGCCAGCAGCGGTCTACAGGGAGGGAACACTGAAGCTTTCTTT. Protein: CASSGLQGGNTEAFF.

This CDR3 is CASKAEGPSDTQYF. The DNA for the CDR3 is TGTGCCAGCAAAGCGGAGGGCCCATCAGATACGCAGTATTTT. V gene TRBV2 combines with J gene TRBJ2-3; D is perhaps TRBD2 (6 bases). The V gene's germline CDR1 is SNHLY and CDR2 FYNNEI. This CDR3 is 14 amino acids long. Trimming shortened V by 7 bases and J by 4 bases, and 15 bases separated the two germline ends.